Listed below are T cell receptor beta chains from one sample, sequenced in a study of shared clonotypes between healthy human individuals. Profiling relied on immunoSEQ multiplex PCR, and the TCRdb table lists in-frame clones only, not all of them. The data hold about 2,200,000 clones, with 85% to 95% observed a single time. Sequencing was carried out using naive CD8+ T cells from PBMCs. The origin of the receptors is a man aged 18 to 30 in good health. Some clones in this sample may be carry-over from other donors' samples. Each CDR3 is given with its conserved first and last residue. The D gene is left open where the match is weak. Where a row states a size, it is once, few, many or the class of an expanded clone; other rows omit it.

v_gene	abundance	j_gene	d_gene	CDR3nt	CDR3aa
TRBV6-5	NA	TRBJ2-7	NA	TGTGCCAGCAGTTACTCGAAAGGGATGCGCTCCTACGAGCAGTACTTC	CASSYSKGMRSYEQYF
TRBV7-9	NA	TRBJ1-1	NA	TGTGCCAGCAGCGAGTTCTGGGACACTGAAGCTTTCTTT	CASSEFWDTEAFF
TRBV5-1	NA	TRBJ2-1	TRBD2	TGCGCCAGCAGCTTGGCCATGGCTAGCGGGAAGAACAATGAGCAGTTCTTC	CASSLAMASGKNNEQFF
TRBV7-9	NA	TRBJ2-5	TRBD1	TGTGCCAGCATCCCGCAGGGGGCGACAGGAGGAGAGACCCAGTACTTC	CASIPQGATGGETQYF
TRBV5-6	NA	TRBJ2-1	NA	TGTGCCAGCAGCCCAGACTACGGCCGGCCAACGGGTAACAATGAGCAGTTCTTC	CASSPDYGRPTGNNEQFF
TRBV30	NA	TRBJ2-7	NA	TGTGCCTGGGTGAGCTCCTACGAGCAGTACTTC	CAWVSSYEQYF
TRBV20-1	few	TRBJ1-1	NA	TGCAGTGCTAGGTTGAACACTGAAGCTTTCTTT	CSARLNTEAFF
TRBV7-2	once	TRBJ2-3	NA	TGTGCCAGCAGCCCCCTCACTCGGACAGATACGCAGTATTTT	CASSPLTRTDTQYF
TRBV2	NA	TRBJ1-1	TRBD1	TGTGCCAGCAGTACCGGGACAGTGAACACTGAAGCTTTCTTT	CASSTGTVNTEAFF
TRBV15	NA	TRBJ2-7	TRBD1	TGTGCCACCAGCAGAGGGACAGGGAGCCCCTACGAGCAGTACTTC	CATSRGTGSPYEQYF
TRBV6-6	NA	TRBJ2-5	NA	TGTGCCAGCAGTTACTCGAGTGGGACCCAGTACTTC	CASSYSSGTQYF
TRBV27	once	TRBJ1-1	NA	TGTGCCAGCAGTCCCCCTCCTTTTGTGGGGGGGCTGAACACTGAAGCTTTCTTT	CASSPPPFVGGLNTEAFF
TRBV7-2	NA	TRBJ2-1	NA	TGTGCCAGCAGCAGCCGGGACTCTACCTACAATGAGCAGTTCTTC	CASSSRDSTYNEQFF
TRBV5-6	NA	TRBJ2-7	NA	TGTGCCAGCAGCTTGTGGCGCGGGGGCGGCGAGCAGTACTTC	CASSLWRGGGEQYF
TRBV29-1	NA	TRBJ2-1	TRBD2	TGCAGCGTACTGCCGGGACTAGCATCCAAAAGGTACTACAATGAGCAGTTCTTC	CSVLPGLASKRYYNEQFF
TRBV9	NA	TRBJ1-5	NA	TGTGCCAGCAGCGTAGACGTATATCAGCCCCAGCATTTT	CASSVDVYQPQHF
TRBV28	NA	TRBJ1-2	TRBD1	TGTGCCAGCAGCCCCAAATGGACAGGCCTGGATGGCTACACCTTC	CASSPKWTGLDGYTF
TRBV6-6	NA	TRBJ1-1	NA	TGTGCCAGCAGTTACTCCCGGACTGAAGCTTTCTTT	CASSYSRTEAFF
TRBV5-1	NA	TRBJ2-5	TRBD2	TGCGCCAGCAGCTTGGCCGGGGGGGTTATTGGGCAAGAGACCCAGTACTTC	CASSLAGGVIGQETQYF
TRBV27	NA	TRBJ2-3	TRBD2	TGTGCCAGCAGTTACTTGCGGGAGACCGCAGATACGCAGTATTTT	CASSYLRETADTQYF
TRBV27	NA	TRBJ2-3	NA	TGTGCCAGCAGTTTCGTAGGTGGCCGCGATACGCAGTATTTT	CASSFVGGRDTQYF
TRBV11-2	NA	TRBJ2-7	NA	TGTGCCACGGCGTCAGTCCTCTCCTACGAGCAGTACTTC	CATASVLSYEQYF
TRBV5-6	few	TRBJ1-1	NA	TGTGCCAGCAGCTTGGCAGGAGAAGCTTTCTTT	CASSLAGEAFF
TRBV11-1	NA	TRBJ1-1	NA	TGTGCCAGCAGCGCATATCGGGACGGAGACACTGAAGCTTTCTTT	CASSAYRDGDTEAFF
TRBV13	once	TRBJ2-1	NA	TGTGCCAGCAGCCTAGGGAAAGGCTCCTACAATGAGCAGTTCTTC	CASSLGKGSYNEQFF
TRBV15	NA	TRBJ2-7	NA	TGTGCCACCAGCATGGGGCAGCTAACCTACGAGCAGTACTTC	CATSMGQLTYEQYF
TRBV2	once	TRBJ2-1	TRBD2	TGTGCCAGCAGTGTAGGCCTAGCGGGAGGGTACAATGAGCAGTTCTTC	CASSVGLAGGYNEQFF
TRBV19	once	TRBJ2-1	NA	TGTGCCAGTAGTACACTTTGGGGTGGGTACAATGAGCAGTTCTTC	CASSTLWGGYNEQFF
TRBV6-5	NA	TRBJ2-5	NA	TGTGCCAGCAGTCCGGGGCAGGGTCGGGAGACCCAGTACTTC	CASSPGQGRETQYF
TRBV27	NA	TRBJ1-2	TRBD1	TGTGCCAGCAGTATGGGACAGGGCGGCCATCCTTATGGCTACACCTTC	CASSMGQGGHPYGYTF